The rows below give T cell receptor beta chains drawn from one sample of a study of identifying expanded T cells in peripheral blood. The protocol was immunoSEQ multiplex PCR, while the TCRdb copy is restricted to in-frame clones and leaves out a portion. In the table there are around 100,000 clones, about 89% of which are singletons. Sequencing used blood. Receptor source: a person aged 18 to 70 in good health. CDR3s include the opening cysteine and the closing phenylalanine or tryptophan. Each record gives: CDR3 protein, CDR3 DNA, clone size, J gene, D gene, V gene. The D gene is left open where the match is weak. Some rows mark clone size as missing; the rest say once, few, many or name a class of expanded clone.

CDR3aa: CASREAGELFF
CDR3nt: TGTGCCAGCCGGGAGGCCGGGGAGCTGTTTTTT
abundance: -
j_gene: TRBJ2-2
d_gene: TRBD2
v_gene: TRBV2

CDR3aa: CAISPGPLNTGELFF
CDR3nt: TGTGCCATCTCACCGGGTCCCCTTAACACCGGGGAGCTGTTTTTT
abundance: -
j_gene: TRBJ2-2
d_gene: -
v_gene: TRBV7-6

CDR3aa: CASSGGGREWGQPQHF
CDR3nt: TGTGCCAGCAGTGGAGGGGGACGGGAATGGGGTCAGCCCCAGCATTTT
abundance: -
j_gene: TRBJ1-5
d_gene: -
v_gene: TRBV2

CDR3aa: CASRSPYEQYF
CDR3nt: TGTGCCAGCAGATCGCCCTACGAGCAGTACTTC
abundance: -
j_gene: TRBJ2-7
d_gene: -
v_gene: TRBV6-5

CDR3aa: CASSPTGQSSGNTIYF
CDR3nt: TGTGCCAGCTCACCCACGGGACAAAGCTCTGGAAACACCATATATTTT
abundance: -
j_gene: TRBJ1-3
d_gene: -
v_gene: TRBV18

CDR3aa: CASSTDGGGNQPQHF
CDR3nt: TGTGCCAGCTCCACGGACGGGGGCGGCAATCAGCCCCAGCATTTT
abundance: few
j_gene: TRBJ1-5
d_gene: -
v_gene: TRBV27

CDR3aa: CASSTDTAPGSNGYTF
CDR3nt: TGTGCCAGCAGCACGGACACCGCCCCTGGTTCAAATGGCTACACCTTC
abundance: -
j_gene: TRBJ1-2
d_gene: -
v_gene: TRBV7-9

CDR3aa: CASSQPGLLTYEQYF
CDR3nt: TGCGCCAGCAGTCAACCGGGACTACTGACCTACGAGCAGTACTTC
abundance: -
j_gene: TRBJ2-7
d_gene: TRBD2
v_gene: TRBV7-9

CDR3aa: CASSEGGTAQETQYF
CDR3nt: TGTGCCAGCAGTGAAGGGGGAACAGCCCAAGAGACCCAGTACTTC
abundance: -
j_gene: TRBJ2-5
d_gene: -
v_gene: TRBV2

CDR3aa: CASSKDANTEAFF
CDR3nt: TGTGCCAGCAGCAAAGACGCGAACACTGAAGCTTTCTTT
abundance: -
j_gene: TRBJ1-1
d_gene: -
v_gene: TRBV7-2

CDR3aa: CASSFRQGAEKLFF
CDR3nt: TGTGCCAGCAGTTTTAGACAGGGGGCGGAAAAACTGTTTTTT
abundance: -
j_gene: TRBJ1-4
d_gene: TRBD1
v_gene: TRBV7-9

CDR3aa: CASSDSRTGGDYGYTF
CDR3nt: TGTGCCAGCAGTGACAGCCGTACAGGGGGCGACTATGGCTACACCTTC
abundance: few
j_gene: TRBJ1-2
d_gene: TRBD1
v_gene: TRBV2

CDR3aa: CASSPTQGRSSYNEQFF
CDR3nt: TGTGCCAGCAGCCCTACACAGGGGCGCAGCTCCTACAATGAGCAGTTCTTC
abundance: -
j_gene: TRBJ2-1
d_gene: TRBD1
v_gene: TRBV13

CDR3aa: CASSQEARLLQETQYF
CDR3nt: TGCGCCAGCAGCCAAGAGGCGCGACTCCTCCAAGAGACCCAGTACTTC
abundance: -
j_gene: TRBJ2-5
d_gene: -
v_gene: TRBV4-3

CDR3aa: CASSPGETTDTQYF
CDR3nt: TGTGCCAGCTCACCGGGGGAGACCACAGATACGCAGTATTTT
abundance: -
j_gene: TRBJ2-3
d_gene: -
v_gene: TRBV18

CDR3aa: CASSQEDRDRGYEQYF
CDR3nt: TGCGCCAGCAGCCAAGAGGATCGGGACAGGGGGTACGAGCAGTACTTC
abundance: few
j_gene: TRBJ2-7
d_gene: TRBD1
v_gene: TRBV4-3

CDR3aa: CASSPGAGGPETQYF
CDR3nt: TGTGCCAGCAGCCCGGGAGCGGGGGGGCCGGAGACCCAGTACTTC
abundance: -
j_gene: TRBJ2-5
d_gene: TRBD2
v_gene: TRBV7-2

CDR3aa: CASSEWEQGGRETQYF
CDR3nt: TGTGCCAGCAGTGAATGGGAGCAGGGGGGAAGAGAGACCCAGTACTTC
abundance: -
j_gene: TRBJ2-5
d_gene: -
v_gene: TRBV25-1

CDR3aa: CASSLTSHYNEQFF
CDR3nt: TGTGCCAGCAGTTTAACTAGCCACTACAATGAGCAGTTCTTC
abundance: once
j_gene: TRBJ2-1
d_gene: -
v_gene: TRBV27

CDR3aa: CASSTSTGWGTEAFF
CDR3nt: -
abundance: once
j_gene: TRBJ1-1
d_gene: -
v_gene: TRBV28

CDR3aa: CAISVFIQVGTGELFF
CDR3nt: TGTGCCATCAGTGTTTTCATTCAGGTTGGGACCGGGGAGCTGTTTTTT
abundance: -
j_gene: TRBJ2-2
d_gene: -
v_gene: TRBV10-3

CDR3aa: CASSFGHPNEKLFF
CDR3nt: TGTGCCAGCAGCTTCGGACACCCTAATGAAAAACTGTTTTTT
abundance: -
j_gene: TRBJ1-4
d_gene: -
v_gene: TRBV5-4

CDR3aa: CASSYSTVNTEAFF
CDR3nt: TGTGCCAGCAGTTACTCAACCGTGAACACTGAAGCTTTCTTT
abundance: once
j_gene: TRBJ1-1
d_gene: -
v_gene: TRBV6-5

CDR3aa: CASRTQGFLNEKLFF
CDR3nt: TGTGCCAGCAGGACCCAGGGGTTCCTTAATGAAAAACTGTTTTTT
abundance: -
j_gene: TRBJ1-4
d_gene: -
v_gene: TRBV6-1

CDR3aa: CASSFTREQYF
CDR3nt: TGTGCCAGCAGTTTTACCCGCGAGCAGTACTTC
abundance: -
j_gene: TRBJ2-7
d_gene: -
v_gene: TRBV28

CDR3aa: CASSLPGPAADTQYF
CDR3nt: TGTGCCAGCAGCTTACCGGGTCCCGCCGCAGATACGCAGTATTTT
abundance: -
j_gene: TRBJ2-3
d_gene: -
v_gene: TRBV7-9

CDR3aa: CAISTQGARTEAFF
CDR3nt: TGTGCCATCAGCACACAGGGGGCGCGAACTGAAGCTTTCTTT
abundance: -
j_gene: TRBJ1-1
d_gene: TRBD1
v_gene: TRBV10-3

CDR3aa: CASSPRLAGAQETQYF
CDR3nt: TGTGCCAGCAGCCCCAGACTAGCGGGGGCTCAAGAGACCCAGTACTTC
abundance: -
j_gene: TRBJ2-5
d_gene: TRBD2
v_gene: TRBV5-4

CDR3aa: CASSVGGAGGYTF
CDR3nt: TGTGCCAGCAGCGTAGGGGGGGCAGGAGGCTACACCTTC
abundance: -
j_gene: TRBJ1-2
d_gene: -
v_gene: TRBV9

CDR3aa: CASRVIREKLFF
CDR3nt: TGTGCCAGCAGAGTAATCCGTGAAAAACTGTTTTTT
abundance: -
j_gene: TRBJ1-4
d_gene: -
v_gene: TRBV2

CDR3aa: CASSTRDRTNQPQHF
CDR3nt: TGTGCCAGTAGTACCAGGGACAGGACCAATCAGCCCCAGCATTTT
abundance: -
j_gene: TRBJ1-5
d_gene: TRBD1
v_gene: TRBV19

CDR3aa: CASSPVLAGGGEFF
CDR3nt: TGTGCCAGCAGCCCCGTGCTAGCGGGGGGGGGAGAGTTCTTC
abundance: -
j_gene: TRBJ2-1
d_gene: TRBD2
v_gene: TRBV6-5

CDR3aa: CASSEGTGGSYEQYF
CDR3nt: TGCGCCAGCAGCGAAGGGACAGGGGGATCCTACGAGCAGTACTTC
abundance: -
j_gene: TRBJ2-7
d_gene: TRBD1
v_gene: TRBV5-1

CDR3aa: CSANTDTQYF
CDR3nt: TGCAGTGCTAACACAGATACGCAGTATTTT
abundance: -
j_gene: TRBJ2-3
d_gene: -
v_gene: TRBV20-1

CDR3aa: CASSSLGVTYEQYF
CDR3nt: TGTGCCAGCTCAAGCCTAGGGGTAACCTACGAGCAGTACTTC
abundance: -
j_gene: TRBJ2-7
d_gene: -
v_gene: TRBV7-9

CDR3aa: CASSADGSYEQYF
CDR3nt: TGCGCCAGCAGCGCGGACGGATCCTACGAGCAGTACTTC
abundance: -
j_gene: TRBJ2-7
d_gene: -
v_gene: TRBV5-1

CDR3aa: CASSFGSIYEQYF
CDR3nt: TGTGCCAGCAGCTTCGGATCGATCTACGAGCAGTACTTC
abundance: many
j_gene: TRBJ2-7
d_gene: -
v_gene: TRBV7-8

CDR3aa: CASSLEGGGTEAFF
CDR3nt: TGCGCCAGCAGCTTGGAAGGGGGCGGGACTGAAGCTTTCTTT
abundance: -
j_gene: TRBJ1-1
d_gene: TRBD1
v_gene: TRBV5-1

CDR3aa: CASSGQRGTTEGTQYF
CDR3nt: TGTGCCAGCAGCGGACAGCGGGGGACCACCGAAGGGACCCAGTACTTC
abundance: -
j_gene: TRBJ2-5
d_gene: TRBD2
v_gene: TRBV9

CDR3aa: CASSPTGGGEETQYF
CDR3nt: TGTGCCAGCAGTCCCACCGGGGGCGGGGAAGAGACCCAGTACTTC
abundance: -
j_gene: TRBJ2-5
d_gene: -
v_gene: TRBV27

CDR3aa: CASSHGAHEQFF
CDR3nt: TGTGCCAGCAGCCATGGCGCTCATGAGCAGTTCTTC
abundance: once
j_gene: TRBJ2-1
d_gene: -
v_gene: TRBV11-2

CDR3aa: CAISGVGEADTQYF
CDR3nt: TGTGCCATCAGTGGGGTAGGTGAGGCCGATACGCAGTATTTT
abundance: -
j_gene: TRBJ2-3
d_gene: -
v_gene: TRBV10-3

CDR3aa: CASSSTPVGVAYGYTF
CDR3nt: TGTGCCAGCAGCTCAACTCCTGTTGGGGTTGCCTATGGCTACACCTTC
abundance: -
j_gene: TRBJ1-2
d_gene: -
v_gene: TRBV7-9

CDR3aa: CASTRRRPRESGGELFF
CDR3nt: TGTGCCAGCACTCGAAGAAGGCCTCGAGAATCAGGCGGGGAGCTGTTTTTT
abundance: -
j_gene: TRBJ2-2
d_gene: -
v_gene: TRBV2

CDR3aa: CASSYGQGWNSPLHF
CDR3nt: TGTGCCAGCAGTTACGGCCAGGGGTGGAATTCACCCCTCCACTTT
abundance: -
j_gene: TRBJ1-6
d_gene: -
v_gene: TRBV6-5

CDR3aa: CASSQGEGAGRAQYF
CDR3nt: TGCGCCAGCAGCCAGGGAGAAGGTGCGGGGAGGGCCCAGTACTTC
abundance: -
j_gene: TRBJ2-5
d_gene: TRBD2
v_gene: TRBV4-1

CDR3aa: CSVAQGEYQPQHF
CDR3nt: TGCAGCGTTGCACAGGGGGAGTACCAGCCCCAGCATTTT
abundance: -
j_gene: TRBJ1-5
d_gene: TRBD1
v_gene: TRBV29-1

CDR3aa: CASSLMEGYGYTF
CDR3nt: TGTGCCAGCAGCCTGATGGAGGGCTATGGCTACACCTTC
abundance: -
j_gene: TRBJ1-2
d_gene: -
v_gene: TRBV9

CDR3aa: CASIPSGGDNEQFF
CDR3nt: TGTGCCAGCATACCCAGCGGGGGAGACAATGAGCAGTTCTTC
abundance: -
j_gene: TRBJ2-1
d_gene: TRBD2
v_gene: TRBV6-5

CDR3aa: CASSLGPLSTEQFF
CDR3nt: TGTGCCAGCAGCTTAGGACCCCTTAGCACTGAGCAGTTCTTC
abundance: once
j_gene: TRBJ2-1
d_gene: -
v_gene: TRBV7-7

CDR3aa: CATSRGGGHADTQYF
CDR3nt: TGTGCCACCAGCAGAGGAGGGGGCCATGCAGATACGCAGTATTTT
abundance: -
j_gene: TRBJ2-3
d_gene: TRBD1
v_gene: TRBV15

CDR3aa: CASSLSRGELFF
CDR3nt: TGTGCCAGCAGTTTATCCCGCGGGGAGCTGTTTTTT
abundance: -
j_gene: TRBJ2-2
d_gene: -
v_gene: TRBV28

CDR3aa: CASSSLPGNTIYF
CDR3nt: TGTGCCAGCAGCAGTCTACCCGGAAACACCATATATTTT
abundance: -
j_gene: TRBJ1-3
d_gene: -
v_gene: TRBV7-9

CDR3aa: CASSPGLGGGETQYF
CDR3nt: TGTGCCAGCAGCCCCGGACTAGGCGGGGGGGAGACCCAGTACTTC
abundance: few
j_gene: TRBJ2-5
d_gene: TRBD2
v_gene: TRBV11-2

CDR3aa: CASSPGAQVGNTIYF
CDR3nt: TGTGCCAGCTCACCAGGAGCACAGGTCGGGAACACCATATATTTT
abundance: -
j_gene: TRBJ1-3
d_gene: -
v_gene: TRBV18

CDR3aa: CSVNRDGGGYTF
CDR3nt: TGCAGCGTGAACAGGGACGGGGGTGGCTACACCTTC
abundance: -
j_gene: TRBJ1-2
d_gene: -
v_gene: TRBV29-1

CDR3aa: CASGTSSYNEQFF
CDR3nt: TGTGCCAGCGGGACTAGCTCCTACAATGAGCAGTTCTTC
abundance: -
j_gene: TRBJ2-1
d_gene: TRBD2
v_gene: TRBV7-2